The table lists the clone carrying this T cell receptor (beta chain) with a count of one. These data come from a study of technical replicates of blood from a few donors. Profiled with immunoSEQ multiplex PCR; TCRdb holds only in-frame clones, not every one. Altogether under 90,000 clones are present, roughly 94% being singletons, with the ten largest covering less than 0.25%. The CDR3 covers 12 residues. The germline gives CDR1 MNHEY, CDR2 SVGAGI. The V and J ends lost 6 bases and 6 bases, in that order; junction bases with no gene match: 3. Source material: T cells isolated from PBMCs. The TCR originated in a human donor in good health. V usage is TRBV6-5 and J usage is TRBJ2-7; 9 bases agree with TRBD1. The CDR3 DNA reads TGTGCCAGCAGGACAGGGGGGAGCGAGCAGTACTTC. Its protein product is CASRTGGSEQYF.